This T cell receptor (beta chain) was sequenced during a study of T cells in Graves' hyperthyroidism and ophthalmopathy. The overall study: Blood was drawn when the patient was first diagnosed and still untreated.

TCR beta CDR3 regions were amplified from RNA. Using the HTBI primer set, a first-round RT-PCR was run on the TCR CDR3. MiXCR was run by TCRdb on the multiplex PCR reads, yielding one entry per CDR3 protein. The sample yields around 350,000 distinct CDR3 sequences, more than 14% seen once. The CDR3 covers 15 residues. Trimming pared 1 base from V and 4 bases from J, leaving 14 bases between. Germline assignment: CDR1 SGHKS and CDR2 YYEKEE (reference sequence). Study results and limitations: Within blood appeared most thyroid clonotypes that had expanded above 0.001.

In this sample, this clonotype turned up many times. Its specificity is not known. The origin of this receptor is a woman aged 30 to 39 with Graves' ophthalmopathy. The genes are TRBV5-5 and TRBJ1-2; tentative D call: TRBD1 (6 bases). The material sequenced was blood. The CDR3 coding sequence is TGTGCCAGCAGCTTGTCTGGGGGCGCATTCTATGGCTACACCTTC. Protein sequence: CASSLSGGAFYGYTF.